One T cell receptor (beta chain) is described in this entry. This sample was taken from a study of technical replicates of blood from several donors. This CDR3 has 14 amino acids. The V end lost 6 bases, the J end lost 9 bases, and 24 bases lay between the germline ends. Germline loops: CDR1 SQVTM, CDR2 ANQGSEA. Some clones are missing from TCRdb's copy, which holds only in-frame ones; the method was immunoSEQ multiplex PCR. The data hold 70,000 to 80,000 clones, with about 96% observed a single time. Sequencing was performed on T cells isolated from PBMCs. The receptor comes from a human donor in good health. This chain links TRBV29-1 with TRBJ2-7, with D possibly matching TRBD1 (5 bases). CDR3 DNA: TGCAGCGTCACACTCGGGCTCGAACCCGACAGGCAGTACTTC. Its protein product is CSVTLGLEPDRQYF.